The clone carrying this TCR beta chain has at least ten counts. The sample comes from a study of T cells after yellow fever vaccination. Template switching by 5'RACE produced TCR cDNA, adding a universal primer site and UMIs. TCRdb redid the calling of the 5' RACE reads with MiXCR, one entry per CDR3 protein. In the table there are about 240,000 distinct CDR3 sequences, 3.6% of which are singletons. Trimming removed 6 bases from V and 0 bases from J; junction bases left unmatched: 11. The CDR3 has 18 amino acids. Per the germline V gene, CDR1 is LNHNV and CDR2 is YYDKDF (reference sequence). Sequenced material: PBMCs, taken 15 days after the yellow fever booster vaccination. The origin of this receptor is a man between 18 and 35 years old who received the YFV17D yellow fever vaccine. V and J are TRBV15 and TRBJ1-5, with TRBD1 matching 10 bases. The DNA for the CDR3 is TGTGCCACCAGTAACCGGGACAGGGGTCCATATAGCAATCAGCCCCAGCATTTT. Translation gives CATSNRDRGPYSNQPQHF. Full variable domain (rest looked up from reference TRBV15 and TRBJ1-5): DAMVIQNPRYQVTQFGKPVTLSCSQTLNHNVMYWYQQKSSQAPKLLFHYYDKDFNNEADTPDNFQSRRPNTSFCFLDIRSPGLGDTAMYLCATSNRDRGPYSNQPQHFGDGTRLSIL.